This record concerns one TCR beta chain sequence. Antigen: not known. This CDR3 has 14 amino acids. Trimming removed 5 bases from V and 4 bases from J, with 13 bases in between. CDR1 and CDR2 (germline): SGHRS, YFSETQ. This entry is derived from a study of shared clonotypes between healthy human individuals. Study-level findings and limits: Despite large depth, sorted-subset datasets appeared incompletely sequenced. It was observed that 5% to 6.5% of naive CD4 clonotypes were shared across several donors.

Sequenced by immunoSEQ multiplex PCR; TCRdb stores in-frame clones only, minus some. This table holds over 1.5 million clones, 95% to 99% found once. The sequenced sample was naive CD4+ T cells sorted from blood. The subset here: CD45RA+ positively selected. This receptor was identified in a man aged 30 to 39 in good health. The chain uses TRBV5-1 and TRBJ2-1; D possibly corresponds to TRBD2 (6 bases). CDR3 loop: CASSPGSGYNEQFF. CDR3 nucleotide sequence: TGCGCCAGCAGTCCCGGGAGCGGATACAATGAGCAGTTCTTC.